This T cell receptor (beta chain) was profiled in a study of blood T cell repertoires in COVID-19. The wider study: The United States, Italy and Spain provided the acute and convalescent COVID-19 samples. Nucleic acid was either cDNA or gDNA, and it came from T cells, B-cell-depleted T cells, or PBMCs.

In the study's own analysis: Estimates of nucleated cell counts were drawn from the amplification of reference gene primers. The data were produced by immunoSEQ multiplex PCR, yet TCRdb's version contains in-frame clones alone and is incomplete. The V and J calls and the clone size are those of that table, but D and trimming were determined from the DNA. Found here are around 80,000 clones, roughly 90% of them singletons; the top ten hold approximately 0.74%. Sequencing was done on a sample of peripheral blood. This TCR derives from a woman older than 75 with acute or convalescent COVID-19.

CDR3 sequence reads: CASSLGQGAGELFF. The CDR3 DNA reads TGTGCCAGTTCCCTGGGACAGGGGGCCGGGGAGCTGTTTTTT. The rearrangement links TRBV5-4 to TRBJ2-2; 11 nucleotides agree with TRBD1. Germline V gives CDR1 SGHNT, CDR2 YYREEE (reference sequence). The CDR3 loop spans 14 amino acids. Losses at the gene ends were 8 bases for V and 6 bases for J; bases not matched to a gene: 6.